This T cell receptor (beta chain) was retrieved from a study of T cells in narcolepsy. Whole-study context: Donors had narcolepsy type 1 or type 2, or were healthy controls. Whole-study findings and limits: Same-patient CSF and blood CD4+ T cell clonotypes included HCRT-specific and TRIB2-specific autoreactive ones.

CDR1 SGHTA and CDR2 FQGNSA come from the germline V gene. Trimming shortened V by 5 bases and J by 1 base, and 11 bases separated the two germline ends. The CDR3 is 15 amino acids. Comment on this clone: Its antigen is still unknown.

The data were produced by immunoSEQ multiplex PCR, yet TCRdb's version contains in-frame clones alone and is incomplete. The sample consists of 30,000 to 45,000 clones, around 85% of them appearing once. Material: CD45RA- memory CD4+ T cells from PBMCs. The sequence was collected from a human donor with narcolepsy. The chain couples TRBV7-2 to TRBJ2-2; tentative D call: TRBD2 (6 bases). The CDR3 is CASSPRERNTGELFF. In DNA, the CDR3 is TGTGCCAGCAGCCCCCGGGAGAGGAACACCGGGGAGCTGTTTTTT. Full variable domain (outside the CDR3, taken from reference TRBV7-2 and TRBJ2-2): GAGVSQSPSNKVTEKGKDVELRCDPISGHTALYWYRQSLGQGLEFLIYFQGNSAPDKSGLPSDRFSAERTGGSVSTLTIQRTQQEDSAVYLCASSPRERNTGELFFGEGSRLTVL.